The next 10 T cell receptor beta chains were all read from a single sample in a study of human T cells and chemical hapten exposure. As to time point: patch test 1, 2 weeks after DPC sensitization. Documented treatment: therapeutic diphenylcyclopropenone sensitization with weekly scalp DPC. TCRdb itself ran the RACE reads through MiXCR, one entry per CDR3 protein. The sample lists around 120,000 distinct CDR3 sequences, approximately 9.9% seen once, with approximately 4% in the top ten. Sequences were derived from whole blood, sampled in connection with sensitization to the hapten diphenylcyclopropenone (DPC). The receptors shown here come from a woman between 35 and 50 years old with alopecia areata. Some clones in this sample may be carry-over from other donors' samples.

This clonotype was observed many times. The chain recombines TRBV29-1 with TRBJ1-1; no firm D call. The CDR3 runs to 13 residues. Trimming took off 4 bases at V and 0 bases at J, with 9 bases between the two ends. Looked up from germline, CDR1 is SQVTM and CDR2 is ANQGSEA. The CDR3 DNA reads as TGCAGCGTTGGGGCGAAAATGAACACTGAAGCTTTCTTT. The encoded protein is CSVGAKMNTEAFF.

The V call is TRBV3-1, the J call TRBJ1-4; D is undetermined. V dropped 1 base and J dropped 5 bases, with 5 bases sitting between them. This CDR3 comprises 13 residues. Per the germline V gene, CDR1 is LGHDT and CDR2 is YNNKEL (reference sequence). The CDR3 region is CASSQGANEKLFF. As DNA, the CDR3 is TGTGCCAGCAGCCAAGGGGCGAATGAAAAACTGTTTTTT.

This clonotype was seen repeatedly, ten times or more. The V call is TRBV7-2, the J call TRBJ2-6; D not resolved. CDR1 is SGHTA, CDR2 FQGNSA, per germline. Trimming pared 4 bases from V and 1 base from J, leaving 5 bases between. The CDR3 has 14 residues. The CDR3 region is CASSSDSGANVLTF. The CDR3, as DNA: TGTGCCAGCAGCTCCGATTCTGGGGCCAACGTCCTGACTTTC.

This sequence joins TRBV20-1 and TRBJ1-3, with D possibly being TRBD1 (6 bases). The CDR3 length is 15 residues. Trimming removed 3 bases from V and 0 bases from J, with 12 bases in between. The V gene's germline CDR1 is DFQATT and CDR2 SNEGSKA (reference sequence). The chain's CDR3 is CSARGATSSGNTIYF. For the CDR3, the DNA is TGCAGTGCTAGGGGGGCCACAAGCTCTGGAAACACCATATATTTT.

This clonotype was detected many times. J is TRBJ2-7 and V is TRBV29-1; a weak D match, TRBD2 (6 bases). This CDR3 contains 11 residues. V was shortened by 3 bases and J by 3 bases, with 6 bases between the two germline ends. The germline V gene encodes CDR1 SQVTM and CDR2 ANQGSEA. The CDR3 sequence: CSVETSYEQYF. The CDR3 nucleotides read TGCAGCGTTGAGACTAGCTACGAGCAGTACTTC.

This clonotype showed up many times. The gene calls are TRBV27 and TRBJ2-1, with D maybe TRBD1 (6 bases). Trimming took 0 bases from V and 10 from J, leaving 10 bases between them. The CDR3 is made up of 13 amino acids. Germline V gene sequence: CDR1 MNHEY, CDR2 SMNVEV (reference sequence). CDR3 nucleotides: TGTGCCAGCAGTTTATCCAGGGGTTGGGAGCAGTTCTTC. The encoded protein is CASSLSRGWEQFF.

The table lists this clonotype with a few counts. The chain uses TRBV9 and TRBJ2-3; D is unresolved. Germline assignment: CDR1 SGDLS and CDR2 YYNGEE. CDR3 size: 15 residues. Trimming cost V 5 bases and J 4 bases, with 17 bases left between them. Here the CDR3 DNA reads TGTGCCAGCAGTCCGTCCACAATGTTGCCAGATACGCAGTATTTT. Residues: CASSPSTMLPDTQYF.

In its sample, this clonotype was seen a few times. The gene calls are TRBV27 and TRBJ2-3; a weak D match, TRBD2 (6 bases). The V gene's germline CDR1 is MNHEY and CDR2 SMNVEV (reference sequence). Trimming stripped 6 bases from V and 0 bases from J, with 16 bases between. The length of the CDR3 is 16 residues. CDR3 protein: CASREGWGSSTDTQYF. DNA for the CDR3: TGTGCCAGCAGGGAGGGATGGGGTAGCAGCACAGATACGCAGTATTTT.

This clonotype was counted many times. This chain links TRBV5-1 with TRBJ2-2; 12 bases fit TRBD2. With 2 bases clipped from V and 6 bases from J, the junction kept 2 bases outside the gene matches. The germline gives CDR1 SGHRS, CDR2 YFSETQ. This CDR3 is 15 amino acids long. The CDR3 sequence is CASSLGLAGPGELFF. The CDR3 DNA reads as TGCGCCAGCAGCTTAGGACTAGCGGGACCCGGGGAGCTGTTTTTT.

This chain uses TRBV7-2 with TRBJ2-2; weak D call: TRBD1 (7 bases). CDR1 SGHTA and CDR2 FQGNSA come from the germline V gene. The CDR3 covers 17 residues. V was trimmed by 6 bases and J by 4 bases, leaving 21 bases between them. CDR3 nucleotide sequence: TGTGCCAGCAGTTCAAACCCCGACAGGGAGGCCACCGGGGAGCTGTTTTTT. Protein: CASSSNPDREATGELFF.